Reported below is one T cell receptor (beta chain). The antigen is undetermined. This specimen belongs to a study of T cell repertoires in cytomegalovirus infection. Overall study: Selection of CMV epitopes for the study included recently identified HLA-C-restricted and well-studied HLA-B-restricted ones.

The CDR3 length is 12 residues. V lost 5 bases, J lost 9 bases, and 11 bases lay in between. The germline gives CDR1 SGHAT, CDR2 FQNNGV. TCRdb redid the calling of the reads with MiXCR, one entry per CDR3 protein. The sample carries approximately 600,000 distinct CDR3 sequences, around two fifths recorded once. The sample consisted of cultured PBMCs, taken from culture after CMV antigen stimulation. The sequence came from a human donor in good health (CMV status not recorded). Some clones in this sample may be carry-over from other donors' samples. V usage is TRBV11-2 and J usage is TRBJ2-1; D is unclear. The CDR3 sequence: CASSVSGLEQFF. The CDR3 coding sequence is TGTGCCAGCAGCGTCTCAGGCCTTGAGCAGTTCTTC.